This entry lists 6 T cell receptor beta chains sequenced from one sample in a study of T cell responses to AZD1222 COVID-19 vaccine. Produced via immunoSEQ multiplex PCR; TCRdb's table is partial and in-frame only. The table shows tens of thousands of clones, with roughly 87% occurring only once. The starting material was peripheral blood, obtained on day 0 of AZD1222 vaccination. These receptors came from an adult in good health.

CDR3: CASSPRQGTDEQFF. As DNA, the CDR3 is TGTGCCAGCTCACCACGACAGGGCACCGATGAGCAGTTCTTC. The V and J genes are TRBV18 and TRBJ2-1, with TRBD1 matching 7 bases. CDR1 and CDR2 from the germline V gene are KGHSH and LQKENI. The V and J ends lost 1 base and 8 bases, in that order; junction bases with no gene match: 5. This CDR3 has 14 residues.

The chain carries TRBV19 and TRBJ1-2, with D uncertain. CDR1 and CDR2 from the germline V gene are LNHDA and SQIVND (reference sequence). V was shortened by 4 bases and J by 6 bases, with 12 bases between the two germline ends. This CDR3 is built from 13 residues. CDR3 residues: CASSRADTDGYTF. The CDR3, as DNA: TGTGCCAGTAGTAGGGCAGACACGGATGGCTACACCTTC.

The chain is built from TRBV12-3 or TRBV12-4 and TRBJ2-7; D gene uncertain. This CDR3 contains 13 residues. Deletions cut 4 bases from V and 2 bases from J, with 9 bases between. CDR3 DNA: TGTGCCAGCAGTTCCGAGGTTCCCTACGAGCAGTACTTC. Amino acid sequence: CASSSEVPYEQYF.

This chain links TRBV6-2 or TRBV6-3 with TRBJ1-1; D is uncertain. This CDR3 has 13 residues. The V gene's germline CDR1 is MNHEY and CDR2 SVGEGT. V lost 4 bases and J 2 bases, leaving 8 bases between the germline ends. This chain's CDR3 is CASSSWRNTEAFF. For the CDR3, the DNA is TGTGCCAGCAGTTCATGGCGAAACACTGAAGCTTTCTTT.

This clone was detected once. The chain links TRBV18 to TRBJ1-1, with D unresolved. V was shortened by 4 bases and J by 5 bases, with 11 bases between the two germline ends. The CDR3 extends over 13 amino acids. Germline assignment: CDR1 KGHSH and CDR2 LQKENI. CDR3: CASSQEGWTEAFF. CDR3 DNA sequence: TGTGCCAGCTCACAAGAGGGATGGACTGAAGCTTTCTTT.

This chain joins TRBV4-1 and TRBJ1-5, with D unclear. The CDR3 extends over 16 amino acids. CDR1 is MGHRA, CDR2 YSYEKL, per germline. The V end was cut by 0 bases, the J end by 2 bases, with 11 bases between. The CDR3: CASSQDRAIGNQPQHF. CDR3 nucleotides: TGCGCCAGCAGCCAAGATCGGGCCATAGGCAATCAGCCCCAGCATTTT.